A selection of T cell receptor beta chains follows, all from one sample in a study of T cell responses to AZD1222 COVID-19 vaccine. Method: immunoSEQ multiplex PCR; TCRdb's copy keeps in-frame clones and lacks some. The table includes about 140,000 clones, approximately 90% detected once. The sequencing here drew on peripheral blood, taken on day 0 of AZD1222 vaccination. The source is an adult in good health. Each CDR3 is given with its conserved first and last residue. A D gene is named only where the DNA matches it firmly. Where a row states a size, it is once, few, many or the class of an expanded clone; other rows omit it.

J: TRBJ1-1; V: TRBV7-6; size: -; D: TRBD1; DNA: TGTGCCAGCAGCTCGGGACAGGGGCCCGGGACTGAAGCTTTCTTT; CDR3: CASSSGQGPGTEAFF
J: TRBJ2-2; V: TRBV5-1; size: few; D: TRBD2; DNA: TGCGCCAGCAGCTTGGCCGGATTGGCGGGAGCGGACACCGGGGAGCTGTTTTTT; CDR3: CASSLAGLAGADTGELFF
J: TRBJ1-4; V: TRBV4-3; size: -; D: TRBD1; DNA: TGCGCCAGCAGCCACAACGGACAGGGAACTAATGAAAAACTGTTTTTT; CDR3: CASSHNGQGTNEKLFF
J: TRBJ2-7; V: TRBV23-1; size: -; D: TRBD1; DNA: TGCGCCAGCAGTTCCGACAGGGGCGAAGGATACGAGCAGTACTTC; CDR3: CASSSDRGEGYEQYF
J: TRBJ1-5; V: TRBV15; size: -; D: -; DNA: TGTGCCACCAGCAGAGAGCGGGTCCTGGGTCAGCCCCAGCATTTT; CDR3: CATSRERVLGQPQHF
J: TRBJ2-7; V: TRBV11-1; size: -; D: TRBD2; DNA: TGTGCCAGCAGCTTAATAGCGGGAACCTACGAGCAGTACTTC; CDR3: CASSLIAGTYEQYF
J: TRBJ2-2; V: TRBV10-3; size: -; D: TRBD2; DNA: TGTGCCATCAGCCTAGCGGAGAACACCGGGGAGCTGTTTTTT; CDR3: CAISLAENTGELFF
J: TRBJ2-3; V: TRBV6-6; size: once; D: -; DNA: TGTGCCAGCAGACTAGGGGGTCCCAGCACAGATACGCAGTATTTT; CDR3: CASRLGGPSTDTQYF
J: TRBJ1-6; V: TRBV14; size: -; D: -; DNA: TGTGCCAGCAGCCAAGTTTTGGGGAGGTGGGATTCACCCCTCCACTTT; CDR3: CASSQVLGRWDSPLHF
J: TRBJ2-2; V: TRBV5-1; size: -; D: TRBD1; DNA: TGCGCCACCGCAGGGTCCCCGGACAGGGCGACCGGGGAGCTGTTTTTT; CDR3: CATAGSPDRATGELFF
J: TRBJ2-3; V: TRBV5-4; size: -; D: TRBD2; DNA: TGTGCCAGCAGCCGCTGGACTAGCGGGAAAAAAGATACGCAGTATTTT; CDR3: CASSRWTSGKKDTQYF
J: TRBJ2-1; V: TRBV5-4; size: -; D: -; DNA: TGTGCCAGCAGCTTGGATGGGCGGGACGTCGATGAGCAGTTCTTC; CDR3: CASSLDGRDVDEQFF
J: TRBJ1-1; V: TRBV28; size: -; D: -; DNA: TGTGCCAGCAGTTTGAGCGCTCCCACTGAAGCTTTCTTT; CDR3: CASSLSAPTEAFF
J: TRBJ2-1; V: TRBV11-2; size: -; D: TRBD2; DNA: TGTGCCAGCAGCTTTCTTGGACTAGCGGGCAATGAGCAGTTCTTC; CDR3: CASSFLGLAGNEQFF
J: TRBJ2-1; V: TRBV19; size: -; D: TRBD2; DNA: TGTGCCAGTAGTATAGTGGCTAGCGGAAACAATGAGCAGTTCTTC; CDR3: CASSIVASGNNEQFF
J: TRBJ2-2; V: TRBV27; size: -; D: -; DNA: TGTGCCAGCAGTTCCCTGAACCTACCCGGGGAGCTGTTTTTT; CDR3: CASSSLNLPGELFF
J: TRBJ2-1; V: TRBV10-1; size: once; D: TRBD2; DNA: TGCGCCATTACTAGCGGGAGCGATGAGCAGTTCTTC; CDR3: CAITSGSDEQFF
J: TRBJ2-1; V: TRBV7-2; size: -; D: -; DNA: TGTGCCAGCAGCCCCACGTCAAAGAATGAGCAGTTCTTC; CDR3: CASSPTSKNEQFF
J: TRBJ1-5; V: TRBV28; size: -; D: TRBD1; DNA: TGTGCCAGCAGTTTATCTGGGACAGGGATTCGTCAGCCCCAGCATTTT; CDR3: CASSLSGTGIRQPQHF
J: TRBJ2-2; V: TRBV27; size: -; D: TRBD2; DNA: TGTGCCAGCAGTTTCCCTAGCGGGGAAGTTACCGGGGAGCTGTTTTTT; CDR3: CASSFPSGEVTGELFF
J: TRBJ2-1; V: TRBV29-1; size: -; D: -; DNA: TGCAGCGGGTCGGAGACGGGGGGCCACAATGAGCAGTTCTTC; CDR3: CSGSETGGHNEQFF
J: TRBJ1-5; V: TRBV6-2/TRBV6-3; size: -; D: -; DNA: TGTGCCAGCAGTTACCGGGGGTTCGATCAGCCCCAGCATTTT; CDR3: CASSYRGFDQPQHF
J: TRBJ2-7; V: TRBV3-1/TRBV3-2; size: -; D: -; DNA: TGTGCCAGCAGCCAAGATGGATATGGGGGGCCCTCCTACGAGCAGTACTTC; CDR3: CASSQDGYGGPSYEQYF
J: TRBJ2-7; V: TRBV5-1; size: -; D: -; DNA: TGCGCCAGCAGCGGGGGACCGGACGCATACGAGCAGTACTTC; CDR3: CASSGGPDAYEQYF
J: TRBJ1-2; V: TRBV6-5; size: once; D: -; DNA: TGTGCCAGCAGGGACAGAAACTATGGCTACACCTTC; CDR3: CASRDRNYGYTF
J: TRBJ2-2; V: TRBV4-1; size: -; D: TRBD2; DNA: TGCGCCAGCAGCCAGGTAGCGGGAGGGGCCGGGGAGCTGTTTTTT; CDR3: CASSQVAGGAGELFF
J: TRBJ2-1; V: TRBV5-6; size: -; D: TRBD1; DNA: TGTGCCAGCAGCTTCGACAGGGGCCCCGCCAATGAGCAGTTCTTC; CDR3: CASSFDRGPANEQFF
J: TRBJ2-1; V: TRBV4-3; size: -; D: -; DNA: TGCGCCAGCAGCCAAGAGGGATGGGGAAGCTCCTACAATGAGCAGTTCTTC; CDR3: CASSQEGWGSSYNEQFF
J: TRBJ1-4; V: TRBV15; size: -; D: -; DNA: TGTGCCACCAGCAGAGGCCAGGGTCATGAAAAACTGTTTTTT; CDR3: CATSRGQGHEKLFF
J: TRBJ2-2; V: TRBV4-1; size: -; D: TRBD2; DNA: TGCGCCAGCAGCCAACCAACTAGCGGGGGCACCGGGGAGCTGTTTTTT; CDR3: CASSQPTSGGTGELFF
J: TRBJ1-2; V: TRBV18; size: once; D: TRBD1; DNA: TGTGCCAGCTCACCAATTGATCCACAGGGGGCCTATGGCTACACCTTC; CDR3: CASSPIDPQGAYGYTF
J: TRBJ1-3; V: TRBV20-1; size: -; D: -; DNA: TGCAGTGCTAGTCCACACCTTACCGGAAACACCATATATTTT; CDR3: CSASPHLTGNTIYF
J: TRBJ2-5; V: TRBV9; size: -; D: -; DNA: TGTGCCAGCAGCTACACTAGTGCCCAAGAGACCCAGTACTTC; CDR3: CASSYTSAQETQYF
J: TRBJ2-6; V: TRBV5-8; size: -; D: -; DNA: TGTGCCAGCAGCTTGGGTGTTCGGGCCAACGTCCTGACTTTC; CDR3: CASSLGVRANVLTF
J: TRBJ2-5; V: TRBV5-4; size: once; D: -; DNA: TGTGCCAGCAGCTTGGTCAACAGCCAAGAGACCCAGTACTTC; CDR3: CASSLVNSQETQYF
J: TRBJ2-2; V: TRBV24-1; size: -; D: -; DNA: TGTGCCACCAGTGCAGGGAGCGGGGAGCTGTTTTTT; CDR3: CATSAGSGELFF
J: TRBJ2-2; V: TRBV5-8; size: -; D: -; DNA: TGTGCCAGCAGCCATAGTTACACCGGGGAGCTGTTTTTT; CDR3: CASSHSYTGELFF
J: TRBJ2-7; V: TRBV7-2; size: -; D: TRBD1; DNA: TGTGCCAGCAGCTTAGGCCTCCTAACAGGGGGCGAGCAGTACTTC; CDR3: CASSLGLLTGGEQYF
J: TRBJ2-7; V: TRBV12-5; size: -; D: TRBD2; DNA: TGTGCTAGTGGTCCAAGCGGGAGGGAAAGGTACGAGCAGTACTTC; CDR3: CASGPSGRERYEQYF
J: TRBJ2-3; V: TRBV9; size: -; D: -; DNA: TGTGCCAGCAGCGTAGGGGGAGGGACATACACAGATACGCAGTATTTT; CDR3: CASSVGGGTYTDTQYF
J: TRBJ1-5; V: TRBV12-3/TRBV12-4; size: once; D: TRBD1; DNA: TGTGCCGGTGGGACAGGGAGCAATCAGCCCCAGCATTTT; CDR3: CAGGTGSNQPQHF
J: TRBJ2-5; V: TRBV29-1; size: -; D: TRBD2; DNA: TGCAGCGTTGACGCTAGCGGGGGGGAGACCCAGTACTTC; CDR3: CSVDASGGETQYF
J: TRBJ2-7; V: TRBV5-6; size: once; D: -; DNA: TGTGCCAGCAGCTTGGCGACAAGCCTTTCCTACGAGCAGTACTTC; CDR3: CASSLATSLSYEQYF
J: TRBJ1-2; V: TRBV5-1; size: -; D: TRBD1; DNA: TGCGCCAGCAGCTTGTCCGGACAGGGGGCCGGTGGCTACACCTTC; CDR3: CASSLSGQGAGGYTF
J: TRBJ2-5; V: TRBV3-1/TRBV3-2; size: -; D: -; DNA: TGTGCCAGCAGCCACACGGGGAAAGAGACCCAGTACTTC; CDR3: CASSHTGKETQYF
J: TRBJ1-5; V: TRBV5-1; size: -; D: TRBD1; DNA: TGCGCCAGCAGCATGGGACAGGGTGATCAGCCCCAGCATTTT; CDR3: CASSMGQGDQPQHF
J: TRBJ2-1; V: TRBV2; size: -; D: TRBD2; DNA: TGTGCCAGCAGTGACCCTCGGACTAGCGGGAGTTACAATGAGCAGTTCTTC; CDR3: CASSDPRTSGSYNEQFF
J: TRBJ2-1; V: TRBV30; size: -; D: -; DNA: TGTGCCTGGAGCCTCGGTAACAATGAGCAGTTCTTC; CDR3: CAWSLGNNEQFF
J: TRBJ2-1; V: TRBV2; size: -; D: TRBD1; DNA: TGTGCCAGCAGTGTAGGTACGGGACAGGGGTCGGGTGAGCAGTTCTTC; CDR3: CASSVGTGQGSGEQFF
J: TRBJ1-2; V: TRBV27; size: -; D: -; DNA: TGTGCCAGCAGTAGGGGAGGCATCAGTGCTAACTATGGCTACACCTTC; CDR3: CASSRGGISANYGYTF
J: TRBJ1-2; V: TRBV6-5; size: -; D: TRBD1; DNA: TGTGCCAGCAGTCCGACAGGGGGCCATGGCTACACCTTC; CDR3: CASSPTGGHGYTF
J: TRBJ2-7; V: TRBV27; size: -; D: -; DNA: TGTGCCAGCGGCTTATACGAGCAGTACTTC; CDR3: CASGLYEQYF
J: TRBJ1-6; V: TRBV11-1; size: -; D: -; DNA: TGTGCCAGCAGCTTCGGTCACGATTCACCCCTCCACTTT; CDR3: CASSFGHDSPLHF